These T cell receptor beta chains were read from a single sample in a study of T cell responses to AZD1222 COVID-19 vaccine. TCRdb's table, derived via immunoSEQ multiplex PCR, lists solely in-frame clones and lacks some. The sample carries nearly 110,000 clones, 75% to 90% recorded once. Sequencing used peripheral blood, obtained on day 0 of AZD1222 vaccination. All receptors derive from an adult in good health. The CDR3 runs from the conserved cysteine through the conserved F or W. Fields, in order: clone size, J gene, V gene, D gene, CDR3 DNA, CDR3 protein. The D gene is left open where the match is weak. Clone size is not always given. Where it is, it says once, few, many or a class for expanded clones.

clone_size: .
j_call: TRBJ1-6
v_call: TRBV5-1
d_call: TRBD1
cdr3_nt: TGCGCCAGCAGCTTGGGCTCGACAGGGTTCAATTCACCCCTCCACTTT
cdr3_aa: CASSLGSTGFNSPLHF

clone_size: few
j_call: TRBJ1-5
v_call: TRBV25-1
d_call: .
cdr3_nt: TGTGCCAGCAGTCAGGGTAATAGCAATCAGCCCCAGCATTTT
cdr3_aa: CASSQGNSNQPQHF

clone_size: .
j_call: TRBJ1-1
v_call: TRBV7-9
d_call: .
cdr3_nt: TGTGCCAGCACCCTTGGGCTGAACACTGAAGCTTTCTTT
cdr3_aa: CASTLGLNTEAFF

clone_size: .
j_call: TRBJ2-5
v_call: TRBV27
d_call: .
cdr3_nt: TGTGCCAGCAGTTCCGTCTTAGAGACCCAGTACTTC
cdr3_aa: CASSSVLETQYF

clone_size: .
j_call: TRBJ1-1
v_call: TRBV10-1
d_call: TRBD1
cdr3_nt: TGCGCCAGCAGTGATTCTCCGGGACAGGGGTGGAACACTGAAGCTTTCTTT
cdr3_aa: CASSDSPGQGWNTEAFF

clone_size: .
j_call: TRBJ1-5
v_call: TRBV24-1
d_call: .
cdr3_nt: TGTGCCACCAGTGATACCAACAGGGTTGGGCAGCCCCAGCATTTT
cdr3_aa: CATSDTNRVGQPQHF

clone_size: few
j_call: TRBJ2-2
v_call: TRBV18
d_call: TRBD1
cdr3_nt: TGTGCCAGCTCACGACAGGGGGTTGGACCCGGGGAGCTGTTTTTT
cdr3_aa: CASSRQGVGPGELFF

clone_size: .
j_call: TRBJ1-2
v_call: TRBV7-2
d_call: .
cdr3_nt: TGTGCCAGCAGCCGGGGGAGGTGGGAGGGCTACACCTTC
cdr3_aa: CASSRGRWEGYTF

clone_size: .
j_call: TRBJ1-1
v_call: TRBV7-2
d_call: .
cdr3_nt: TGTGCCAGCAGCTTAGCTTCGGGGGAGGAAGCTTTCTTT
cdr3_aa: CASSLASGEEAFF

clone_size: .
j_call: TRBJ1-6
v_call: TRBV7-8
d_call: .
cdr3_nt: TGTGCCAGCAGCCTAACAGAATCTAATTCACCCCTCCACTTT
cdr3_aa: CASSLTESNSPLHF

clone_size: .
j_call: TRBJ2-7
v_call: TRBV3-1/TRBV3-2
d_call: TRBD2
cdr3_nt: TGTGCCAGCAGCCAACAGCGGGGGGACTACGAGCAGTACTTC
cdr3_aa: CASSQQRGDYEQYF

clone_size: once
j_call: TRBJ2-2
v_call: TRBV6-2/TRBV6-3
d_call: .
cdr3_nt: TGTGCCAGCAGTTACCTCTTGCGCAGGGCGAACACCGGGGAGCTGTTTTTT
cdr3_aa: CASSYLLRRANTGELFF

clone_size: .
j_call: TRBJ1-1
v_call: TRBV18
d_call: .
cdr3_nt: TGTGCCAGCTCACTATACCCGAACACTGAAGCTTTCTTT
cdr3_aa: CASSLYPNTEAFF

clone_size: .
j_call: TRBJ1-2
v_call: TRBV6-5
d_call: .
cdr3_nt: TGTGCCAGCAGTTATCTGGGGGAAGGCTACACCTTC
cdr3_aa: CASSYLGEGYTF